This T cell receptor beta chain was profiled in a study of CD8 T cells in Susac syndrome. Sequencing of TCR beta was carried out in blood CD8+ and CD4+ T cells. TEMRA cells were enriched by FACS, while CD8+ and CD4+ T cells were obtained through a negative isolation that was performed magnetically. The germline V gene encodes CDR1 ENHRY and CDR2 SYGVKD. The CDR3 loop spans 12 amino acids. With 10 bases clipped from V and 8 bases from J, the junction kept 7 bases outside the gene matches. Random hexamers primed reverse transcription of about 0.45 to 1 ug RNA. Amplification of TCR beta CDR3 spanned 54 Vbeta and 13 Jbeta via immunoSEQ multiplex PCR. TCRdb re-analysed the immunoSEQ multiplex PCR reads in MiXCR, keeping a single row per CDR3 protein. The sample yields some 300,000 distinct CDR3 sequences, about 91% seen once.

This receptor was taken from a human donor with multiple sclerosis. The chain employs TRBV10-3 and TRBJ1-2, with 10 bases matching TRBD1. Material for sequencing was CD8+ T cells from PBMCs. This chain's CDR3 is CATGGQGNGYTF. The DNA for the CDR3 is TGTGCCACCGGGGGACAGGGGAACGGCTACACCTTC.